The source of this T cell receptor beta chain is a study of T cell repertoires in cytomegalovirus infection. Across the study: CMV epitopes used comprised recently identified HLA-C-restricted ones and well-studied HLA-B-restricted ones. Based on public TCR beta signatures, there were indications of CMV infection and of a matching HLA type. Study-wide results and caveats: There were carriers of CMV plus the relevant HLA, and cumulative public TCR beta family frequency identified them. In two of eight donors, the top clonotype was HLA-C-restricted CMV-specific.

The V gene lost 5 bases and the J gene lost 1 base, with 10 bases spanning the gap. Germline loops: CDR1 SGHTA, CDR2 FQGNSA. The CDR3 covers 14 residues. TCRdb used MiXCR to reprocess the reads, holding one entry per CDR3 protein. The data contain under 300,000 distinct CDR3 sequences, 22% of them seen just once; the ten biggest clones take up roughly 19%. On this clonotype itself: Its antigen is not identified.

The chain is built from TRBV7-2 and TRBJ2-3; D is ambiguous. Source: cultured PBMCs, taken from culture after CMV antigen stimulation. The TCR comes from a human donor in good health (CMV status not recorded). Some clones in this sample may be carry-over from other donors' samples. Here the CDR3 DNA reads TGTGCCAGCAGCCCCACCCACCGCACAGATACGCAGTATTTT. This sequence encodes CASSPTHRTDTQYF.